The 30 T cell receptor beta chains reported below all come from one sample, sequenced in a study of beta chain features in type 1 diabetes. Study results and limitations: Among patients with Type 1 diabetes, TCRB CDR3s were moderately but significantly shorter in every one of the four CD4+ subsets.

What was sequenced were expressed TCRB transcripts, since all of the isolated RNA had been reverse transcribed. Method: immunoSEQ multiplex PCR; TCRdb's copy keeps in-frame clones and lacks some. This sample has 500,000 to 800,000 clones, with around an eighth found just once. These receptors have no known antigen. Sequenced sample: naive CD4+ T cells from blood. These receptors originate from a man aged 30 to 39 with type 1 diabetes.

The chain couples TRBV9 to TRBJ2-3; D is perhaps TRBD1 (5 bases). The CDR3 covers 16 residues. V was pared by 0 bases and J by 4 bases, with 15 bases between. The germline V gene encodes CDR1 SGDLS and CDR2 YYNGEE. CDR3 sequence: CASSVGREPPPDTQYF. CDR3 nucleotide sequence: TGTGCCAGCAGCGTAGGCAGGGAACCGCCCCCAGATACGCAGTATTTT.

This clone has only a few counts. The rearrangement uses TRBV19 and TRBJ2-6; D tentatively reads TRBD1 or TRBD2 (5 bases each). Trimming left V 3 bases short and J 2 bases short, with 11 bases between. CDR1 is LNHDA, CDR2 SQIVND, per germline (reference sequence). The CDR3 has 16 residues. CDR3 loop: CASSIEGTAGANVLTF. The CDR3 nucleotides are TGTGCCAGTAGTATTGAGGGGACCGCTGGGGCCAACGTCCTGACTTTC.

This clone was counted a few times. Other DNA sequences within the sample encode an identical CDR3. The chain joins TRBV30 to TRBJ1-5; D is unclear. Per germline, CDR1 GTSNPN and CDR2 SVGIG (reference sequence). The CDR3 is made up of 13 amino acids. V was pared by 1 base and J by 2 bases, with 6 bases between. Here the CDR3 reads CAWSAGRNQPQHF. In nucleotides, the CDR3 is TGTGCCTGGAGTGCAGGACGCAATCAGCCCCAGCATTTT. The full variable domain, rest sourced from reference TRBV30 and TRBJ1-5, is SQTIHQWPATLVQPVGSPLSLECTVEGTSNPNLYWYRQAAGRGLQLLFYSVGIGQISSEVPQNLSASRPQDRQFILSSKKLLLSDSGFYLCAWSAGRNQPQHFGDGTRLSIL.

This clone was detected only a few times. Other DNA variants within this sample encode the same CDR3. The J gene is TRBJ2-6, the V gene TRBV5-1, with D possibly being TRBD1 or TRBD2 (5 bases each). This CDR3 is built from 15 residues. V lost 0 bases, J lost 2 bases, and 6 bases lay in between. The V gene's germline CDR1 is SGHRS and CDR2 YFSETQ. In DNA, the CDR3 is TGCGCCAGCAGCTTGGGAGGGGCTGGGGCCAACGTCCTGACTTTC. Translation: CASSLGGAGANVLTF.

This clone was found a few times. The V and J genes are TRBV5-1 and TRBJ2-2; the D gene is possibly TRBD2 (5 bases). V lost 4 bases and J lost 1, with 14 bases in between. CDR1 SGHRS and CDR2 YFSETQ come from the germline V gene. The CDR3 consists of 16 residues. CDR3 region: CASSPTAAGNTGELFF. CDR3 bases: TGCGCCAGCAGCCCGACGGCGGCGGGGAACACCGGGGAGCTGTTTTTT. Full variable domain (remainder filled in from reference TRBV5-1 and TRBJ2-2): KAGVTQTPRYLIKTRGQQVTLSCSPISGHRSVSWYQQTPGQGLQFLFEYFSETQRNKGNFPGRFSGRQFSNSRSEMNVSTLELGDSALYLCASSPTAAGNTGELFFGEGSRLTVL.

This clone was seen a few times. The chain recombines TRBV11-2 with TRBJ2-7, with D hard to call. The CDR3 is 15 residues long. Germline-derived CDR1 and CDR2 are SGHAT and FQNNGV. Trimming stripped 0 bases from V and 2 bases from J, with 11 bases between. In DNA, the CDR3 is TGTGCCAGCAGCTTAGATTTCCAGGTTCCCTACGAGCAGTACTTC. Encoded protein: CASSLDFQVPYEQYF. Drawing the rest from reference TRBV11-2 and TRBJ2-7, the complete variable domain is EAGVAQSPRYKIIEKRQSVAFWCNPISGHATLYWYQQILGQGPKLLIQFQNNGVVDDSQLPKDRFSAERLKGVDSTLKIQPAKLEDSAVYLCASSLDFQVPYEQYFGPGTRLTVT.

This clone was counted only a few times. The rearrangement links TRBV6-6 to TRBJ2-1; 7 positions match TRBD1. This CDR3 contains 14 residues. The V and J ends lost 1 base and 5 bases, in that order; junction bases with no gene match: 2. The V gene's germline CDR1 is MNHNY and CDR2 SVGAGI (reference sequence). CDR3: CASSYLGQNNEQFF. As DNA, the CDR3 is TGTGCCAGCAGTTACTTGGGACAGAACAATGAGCAGTTCTTC.

This chain joins TRBV19 and TRBJ1-2; no reliable D call. The CDR3 has 13 residues. CDR1 is LNHDA and CDR2 is SQIVND in the germline V gene (reference sequence). With 3 bases removed from V and 7 bases from J, the gap between germline ends came to 12 bases. CDR3 coding DNA: TGTGCCAGTAGTATCGGCCAGGCTAGTGGCTACACCTTC. Translated, it gives CASSIGQASGYTF.

This clone was seen a handful of times. This rearrangement joins TRBV25-1 to TRBJ1-6, with 9 bases fitting TRBD1. Per the germline V gene, CDR1 is MGHDK and CDR2 is SYGVNS. Trimming at V came to 3 bases and at J to 10 bases, leaving 10 bases not matched to a gene. This CDR3 is 16 amino acids long. CDR3 region: CASSEELGTGTSPLHF. CDR3 coding DNA: TGTGCCAGCAGTGAGGAGTTGGGGACAGGGACCTCACCCCTCCACTTT.

In its sample, this clone was seen many times. The chain employs TRBV13 and TRBJ2-2; D is possibly TRBD2 (6 bases). This CDR3 is built from 14 residues. Trimming took off 8 bases at V and 4 bases at J, with 14 bases between the two ends. The germline V gene encodes CDR1 PRHDT and CDR2 FYEKMQ (reference sequence). CDR3 nucleotide sequence: TGTGCCAGCGCTCGGGGGAGGCCCACCGGGGAGCTGTTTTTT. Translated, it gives CASARGRPTGELFF.

The J gene is TRBJ1-6, the V gene TRBV6-5, with D perhaps TRBD1 (5 bases). Germline-derived CDR1 and CDR2 are MNHEY and SVGAGI. CDR3 size: 14 residues. The germline V and J ends were trimmed by 7 bases and 8 bases, with 15 bases remaining between them. The chain's CDR3 is CASTPGGEHSPLHF. The CDR3 DNA is TGTGCCAGCACCCCGGGGGGGGAGCATTCACCCCTCCACTTT.

The chain employs TRBV28 and TRBJ1-6, with 9 positions matching TRBD1. The CDR3 sequence is 15 residues long. Germline CDR1 reads MDHEN; CDR2 reads SYDVKM. The trim removed 5 bases at V and 7 bases at J, leaving 6 bases unmatched. In DNA form, the CDR3 reads TGTGCCAGCAGTGCCGGGGACAGGGTCAATTCACCCCTCCACTTT. Encoded protein: CASSAGDRVNSPLHF.

This clone turned up a few times. The V and J genes are TRBV4-3 and TRBJ2-3; maybe TRBD1 (6 bases). Germline-derived CDR1 and CDR2 are LGHNA and YSLEER. Trimming removed 0 bases from V and 5 bases from J, with 18 bases in between. The CDR3 sequence is 17 residues long. CDR3 sequence: CASSQDQGKVPGDTQYF. CDR3 nucleotides: TGCGCCAGCAGCCAAGATCAGGGGAAAGTTCCAGGAGATACGCAGTATTTT.

The gene calls are TRBV6-6 and TRBJ2-3; the D gene is possibly TRBD1 (6 bases). Germline CDR1 reads MNHNY; CDR2 reads SVGAGI (reference sequence). V was pared by 2 bases and J by 3 bases, with 9 bases between. The CDR3 contains 14 residues. The chain's CDR3 is CASSYAGDTDTQYF. The DNA of the CDR3 is TGTGCCAGCAGTTACGCAGGGGATACAGATACGCAGTATTTT.

This clone was seen a few times. The V call is TRBV11-2, the J call TRBJ2-5; TRBD1 matches 7 bases. The length of the CDR3 is 16 residues. The germline CDR1 and CDR2 sequences are SGHAT and FQNNGV. V was pared by 5 bases and J by 1 base, with 10 bases of the junction left unmatched. The CDR3 sequence is CASSLGTAGPQETQYF. CDR3 nucleotides: TGTGCCAGCAGCCTAGGGACAGCAGGCCCCCAAGAGACCCAGTACTTC.

The table lists this clone with a few counts. This chain links TRBV19 with TRBJ1-1, with TRBD1 identical over 7 bases. Germline V gene lookup returns CDR1 LNHDA and CDR2 SQIVND (reference sequence). This CDR3 comprises 14 residues. Germline trimming cut 7 bases from V and 4 bases from J; bases unmatched to any gene: 9. Here the CDR3 DNA reads TGTGCCAGTATCTTGAGGGGGCTGGGCACTGAAGCTTTCTTT. Residues: CASILRGLGTEAFF.

The rearrangement joins TRBV6-5 to TRBJ2-5; maybe TRBD1 (5 bases). Trimming pared 2 bases from V and 3 bases from J, leaving 10 bases between. CDR3 size: 14 residues. CDR1 is MNHEY and CDR2 is SVGAGI in the germline V gene. The CDR3 region is CASSYEKGKETQYF. In DNA, the CDR3 is TGTGCCAGCAGTTACGAAAAGGGGAAAGAGACCCAGTACTTC.

This clone was observed a few times. The chain links TRBV5-1 to TRBJ2-7; TRBD2 might be the D (7 bases). The CDR3 totals 15 residues. V shed 4 bases and J shed 7 bases, with 21 bases lying between them. The germline gives CDR1 SGHRS, CDR2 YFSETQ. The chain's CDR3 is CASSPRIRGAVEQYF. CDR3 sequence (DNA): TGCGCCAGCAGCCCCCGTATTCGGGGGGCCGTGGAGCAGTACTTC.

A few counts support this clone. The rearrangement joins TRBV27 to TRBJ1-6, with D perhaps matching TRBD1 (5 bases). The V end lost 4 bases, the J end lost 5 bases, and 18 bases lay between the germline ends. CDR3 size: 17 residues. Germline V gene data show CDR1 as MNHEY and CDR2 as SMNVEV (reference sequence). This CDR3 reads CASSSEFYGTNNSPLHF. The DNA of the CDR3 is TGTGCCAGCAGTTCCGAGTTTTATGGGACGAATAATTCACCCCTCCACTTT.

In this sample, this clone turned up a few times. This CDR3 reads CASRDLDRTWNTEAFF. The CDR3 DNA follows: TGTGCCAGCAGGGACCTCGACAGGACCTGGAACACTGAAGCTTTCTTT. The V gene is TRBV6-6, the J gene TRBJ1-1; D perhaps matches TRBD1 (6 bases). CDR1 is MNHNY, CDR2 SVGAGI, per germline (reference sequence). CDR3 length: 16 amino acids. V was cut by 6 bases and J by 1 base, with 18 bases left in between.

This clone appeared a few times. V usage is TRBV5-4 and J usage is TRBJ1-2, with a possible D match to TRBD1 (5 bases). The germline V gene has CDR1 SGHNT and CDR2 YYREEE (reference sequence). Deletions cut 4 bases from V and 1 base from J, with 17 bases between. This CDR3 comprises 16 residues. The CDR3 DNA sequence: TGTGCCAGCAGCCCGGGGACTTCATACGATAACTATGGCTACACCTTC. It yields the protein CASSPGTSYDNYGYTF.

This clone turned up a few times. The chain employs TRBV19 and TRBJ2-7, with 10 bases aligning to TRBD1. CDR1 and CDR2 (germline): LNHDA, SQIVND (reference sequence). V shed 4 bases and J 5 bases; nucleotides not matched to a gene: 5. This CDR3 comprises 14 residues. CDR3 amino acids: CASSTPGQGNEQYF. For the CDR3, the DNA is TGTGCCAGTAGTACACCGGGACAGGGGAACGAGCAGTACTTC.

This clone came up a few times. At the DNA level, this CDR3 is encoded by other sequences in the same sample as well. The V and J genes are TRBV28 and TRBJ2-3; either TRBD1 or TRBD2 may fit D (5 bases each). CDR1 is MDHEN, CDR2 SYDVKM, per germline. Trimming took 2 bases from V and 1 from J, leaving 7 bases between them. This CDR3 spans 14 amino acids. The CDR3 is CASSLGGGTDTQYF. The CDR3 DNA reads TGTGCCAGCAGTTTAGGGGGAGGCACAGATACGCAGTATTTT.

V usage is TRBV5-1 and J usage is TRBJ1-4; the match to TRBD1 covers 9 bases. V shed 2 bases and J 7 bases; nucleotides not matched to a gene: 6. Germline values: CDR1 SGHRS, CDR2 YFSETQ. This CDR3 comprises 15 residues. CDR3 sequence reads: CASSFGTGLPEKLFF. CDR3 in DNA: TGCGCCAGCAGCTTTGGGACAGGGCTGCCTGAAAAACTGTTTTTT.

This clone was detected a few times. The chain uses TRBV19 and TRBJ2-7, with D hard to call. V lost 4 bases and J lost 2, with 3 bases in between. Germline CDR1 reads LNHDA; CDR2 reads SQIVND (reference sequence). CDR3 length: 11 amino acids. The CDR3 sequence is CASSTPYEQYF. The DNA for the CDR3 is TGTGCCAGTAGTACTCCCTACGAGCAGTACTTC. Supplemented by reference TRBV19 and TRBJ2-7, the full variable domain reads DGGITQSPKYLFRKEGQNVTLSCEQNLNHDAMYWYRQDPGQGLRLIYYSQIVNDFQKGDIAEGYSVSREKKESFPLTVTSAQKNPTAFYLCASSTPYEQYFGPGTRLTVT.

This chain connects TRBV6-5 to TRBJ2-3; 8 positions match TRBD2. Germline lookup yields CDR1 MNHEY and CDR2 SVGAGI. This CDR3 contains 14 residues. V shed 6 bases, J shed 4 bases, and the junction held 6 bases outside the gene matches. DNA for the CDR3: TGTGCCAGCAGGTCGGGGGGGCCGCCAGATACGCAGTATTTT. Its protein is CASRSGGPPDTQYF.

The rearrangement joins TRBV2 to TRBJ1-6; D unresolved. The ends were cut back, 3 bases at V and 7 bases at J, with 4 bases in the middle. Germline CDR1 reads SNHLY; CDR2 reads FYNNEI. CDR3 length equals 12 residues. This CDR3 reads CASSDQNSPLHF. The CDR3, as DNA: TGTGCCAGCAGTGACCAAAATTCACCCCTCCACTTT.

This clone was observed a few times. The chain links TRBV29-1 to TRBJ2-7, with 7 bases identical to TRBD1. CDR3 size: 13 residues. Germline CDR1 is SQVTM and CDR2 is ANQGSEA. V was clipped by 4 bases and J by 2 bases; unmatched bases: 5. The CDR3 bases are TGCAGCGTTGGAACAGGGGTCACCTACGAGCAGTACTTC. This translates into CSVGTGVTYEQYF.

V and J are TRBV5-1 and TRBJ1-2; D possibly corresponds to TRBD1 (6 bases). The CDR3 has 14 amino acids. Germline V gene sequence: CDR1 SGHRS, CDR2 YFSETQ. Trimming removed 4 bases at V and 4 bases at J, with 14 bases between. The CDR3: CASSPGEILYGYTF. The CDR3, as DNA: TGCGCCAGCAGCCCAGGGGAGATTCTCTATGGCTACACCTTC.

This clone was seen a few times. This chain connects TRBV7-2 to TRBJ1-2; possible D gene TRBD1, 6 bases. There are 16 residues in the CDR3. The germline V gene has CDR1 SGHTA and CDR2 FQGNSA. The V gene lost 4 bases and the J gene lost 6 bases, with 21 bases spanning the gap. The CDR3 region has the DNA TGTGCCAGCAGCTCGCTAACCAGGGGTGTGAGGGATGGCTACACCTTC. Its translation: CASSSLTRGVRDGYTF.